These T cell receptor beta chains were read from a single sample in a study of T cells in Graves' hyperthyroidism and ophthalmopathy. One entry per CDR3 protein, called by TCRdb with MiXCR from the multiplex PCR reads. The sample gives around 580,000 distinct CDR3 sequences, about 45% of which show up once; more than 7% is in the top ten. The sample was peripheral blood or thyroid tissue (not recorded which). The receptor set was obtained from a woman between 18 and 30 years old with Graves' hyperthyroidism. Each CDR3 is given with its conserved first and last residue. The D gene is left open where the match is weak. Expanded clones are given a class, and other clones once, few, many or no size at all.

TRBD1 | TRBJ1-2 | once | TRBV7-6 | CASSLVGTGVGYTF | TGTGCCAGCAGCTTGGTAGGGACAGGGGTTGGCTACACCTTC
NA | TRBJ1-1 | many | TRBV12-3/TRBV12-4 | CASNPRLNTEAFF | TGTGCCAGCAATCCTCGCCTGAACACTGAAGCTTTCTTT
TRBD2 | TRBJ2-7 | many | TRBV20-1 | CSATAGLAGAYEQYF | TGCAGTGCGACGGCGGGACTAGCGGGAGCCTACGAGCAGTACTTC
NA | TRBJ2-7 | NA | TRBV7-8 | CASSQGGTEPFDF | TGTGCCAGCAGCCAGGGAGGGACAGAGCCTTTTGACTTC
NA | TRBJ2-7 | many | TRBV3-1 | CASSGGPYEQYF | TGTGCCAGCAGTGGCGGGCCTTACGAGCAGTACTTC
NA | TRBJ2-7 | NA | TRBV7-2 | CASTRRGDEQYF | TGTGCCAGCACCCGCAGGGGGGACGAGCAGTACTTC
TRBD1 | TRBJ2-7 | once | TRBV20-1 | CSARDRRQGYEQYF | TGCAGTGCTAGAGATCGTCGACAGGGCTACGAGCAGTACTTC
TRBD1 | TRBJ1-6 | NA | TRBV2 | CASSWDSRDSPLHF | TGTGCCAGCAGTTGGGACAGTAGGGATTCACCCCTCCACTTT
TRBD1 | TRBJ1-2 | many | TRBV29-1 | CSVEEPGGGFGYTF | TGCAGCGTTGAAGAACCAGGGGGCGGTTTTGGCTACACCTTC
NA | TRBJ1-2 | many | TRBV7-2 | CASSFGPNNYGYTF | TGTGCCAGCAGCTTTGGACCGAATAACTATGGCTACACCTTC